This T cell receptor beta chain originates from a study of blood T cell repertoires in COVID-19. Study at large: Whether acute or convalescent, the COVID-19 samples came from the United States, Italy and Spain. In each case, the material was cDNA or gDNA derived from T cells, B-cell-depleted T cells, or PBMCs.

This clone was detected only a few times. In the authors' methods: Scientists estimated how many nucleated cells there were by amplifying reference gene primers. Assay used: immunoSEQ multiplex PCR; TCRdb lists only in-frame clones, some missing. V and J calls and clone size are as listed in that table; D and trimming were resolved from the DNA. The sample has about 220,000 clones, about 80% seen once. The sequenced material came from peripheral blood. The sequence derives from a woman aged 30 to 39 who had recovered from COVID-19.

The chain's CDR3 is CASSPTSGRAAVYEQYF. The CDR3 DNA is TGTGCCAGCAGTCCGACTAGCGGGAGGGCCGCGGTCTACGAGCAGTACTTC. This rearrangement joins TRBV27 to TRBJ2-7; TRBD2 matches 14 bases. There are 17 residues in the CDR3. V lost 5 bases and J lost 3; bases outside the gene matches: 9. Germline V gives CDR1 MNHEY, CDR2 SMNVEV (reference sequence).